This entry lists 3 T cell receptor beta chains sequenced from one sample in a study of post-analysis software for immune sequencing data. Study-wide results and caveats: Five or six TRBV segments (TRBV5-6, TRBV5-1 and TRBV20-1 among them) occurred more frequently in patients than in controls.

Their antigens remain unidentified. Carried by the TCR beta cDNA libraries were unique molecular identifiers. TCRdb reprocessed the PCR reads with MiXCR, giving one entry per CDR3 protein. The data hold about 500,000 distinct CDR3 sequences, with around 40% observed a single time. Material: blood. The source is a girl between 5 and 17 years old with multiple sclerosis.

This clonotype turned up a few times. This sequence joins TRBV12-3 or TRBV12-4 and TRBJ1-1; D remains unclear. Trimming removed 1 base from V and 7 bases from J, with 10 bases in between. The CDR3 totals 13 residues. In DNA, the CDR3 is TGTGCCAGCAGTTTAGGGCAGATTGGTGAAGCTTTCTTT. Amino acids: CASSLGQIGEAFF.

The chain couples TRBV20-1 to TRBJ2-3; D is unresolved. V shed 6 bases and J shed 2 bases, with 15 bases lying between them. Per the germline V gene, CDR1 is DFQATT and CDR2 is SNEGSKA (reference sequence). This CDR3 comprises 14 residues. The CDR3 nucleotides read TGCAGTGCCCATGCCTCCTCTGACACAGATACGCAGTATTTT. Its translation is CSAHASSDTDTQYF.

The genes are TRBV28 and TRBJ2-7; 8 bases match TRBD2. V lost 3 bases and J lost 0; bases outside the gene matches: 13. CDR1 is MDHEN, CDR2 SYDVKM, per germline. The length of the CDR3 is 18 residues. CDR3 loop: CASSFPSRLAYSSYEQYF. The CDR3 DNA sequence: TGTGCCAGCAGTTTCCCCTCAAGACTAGCGTACAGCTCCTACGAGCAGTACTTC.